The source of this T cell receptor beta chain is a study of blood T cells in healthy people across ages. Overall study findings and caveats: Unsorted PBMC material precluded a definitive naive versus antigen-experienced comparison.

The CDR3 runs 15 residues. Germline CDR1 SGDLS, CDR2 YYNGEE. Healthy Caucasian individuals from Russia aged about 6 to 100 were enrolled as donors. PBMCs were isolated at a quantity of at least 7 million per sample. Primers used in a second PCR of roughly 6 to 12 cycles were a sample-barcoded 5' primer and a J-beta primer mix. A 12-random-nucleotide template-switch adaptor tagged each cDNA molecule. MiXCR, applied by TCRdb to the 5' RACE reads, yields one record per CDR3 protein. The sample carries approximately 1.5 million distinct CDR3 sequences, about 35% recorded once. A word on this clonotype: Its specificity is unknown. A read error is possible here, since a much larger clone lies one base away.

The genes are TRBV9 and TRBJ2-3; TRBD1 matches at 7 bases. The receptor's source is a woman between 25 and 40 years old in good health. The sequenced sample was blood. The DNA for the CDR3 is TGTACCAGCAGCGTAGAAGGACAGGGCACAGATACGCAGTATTTT. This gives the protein CTSSVEGQGTDTQYF.